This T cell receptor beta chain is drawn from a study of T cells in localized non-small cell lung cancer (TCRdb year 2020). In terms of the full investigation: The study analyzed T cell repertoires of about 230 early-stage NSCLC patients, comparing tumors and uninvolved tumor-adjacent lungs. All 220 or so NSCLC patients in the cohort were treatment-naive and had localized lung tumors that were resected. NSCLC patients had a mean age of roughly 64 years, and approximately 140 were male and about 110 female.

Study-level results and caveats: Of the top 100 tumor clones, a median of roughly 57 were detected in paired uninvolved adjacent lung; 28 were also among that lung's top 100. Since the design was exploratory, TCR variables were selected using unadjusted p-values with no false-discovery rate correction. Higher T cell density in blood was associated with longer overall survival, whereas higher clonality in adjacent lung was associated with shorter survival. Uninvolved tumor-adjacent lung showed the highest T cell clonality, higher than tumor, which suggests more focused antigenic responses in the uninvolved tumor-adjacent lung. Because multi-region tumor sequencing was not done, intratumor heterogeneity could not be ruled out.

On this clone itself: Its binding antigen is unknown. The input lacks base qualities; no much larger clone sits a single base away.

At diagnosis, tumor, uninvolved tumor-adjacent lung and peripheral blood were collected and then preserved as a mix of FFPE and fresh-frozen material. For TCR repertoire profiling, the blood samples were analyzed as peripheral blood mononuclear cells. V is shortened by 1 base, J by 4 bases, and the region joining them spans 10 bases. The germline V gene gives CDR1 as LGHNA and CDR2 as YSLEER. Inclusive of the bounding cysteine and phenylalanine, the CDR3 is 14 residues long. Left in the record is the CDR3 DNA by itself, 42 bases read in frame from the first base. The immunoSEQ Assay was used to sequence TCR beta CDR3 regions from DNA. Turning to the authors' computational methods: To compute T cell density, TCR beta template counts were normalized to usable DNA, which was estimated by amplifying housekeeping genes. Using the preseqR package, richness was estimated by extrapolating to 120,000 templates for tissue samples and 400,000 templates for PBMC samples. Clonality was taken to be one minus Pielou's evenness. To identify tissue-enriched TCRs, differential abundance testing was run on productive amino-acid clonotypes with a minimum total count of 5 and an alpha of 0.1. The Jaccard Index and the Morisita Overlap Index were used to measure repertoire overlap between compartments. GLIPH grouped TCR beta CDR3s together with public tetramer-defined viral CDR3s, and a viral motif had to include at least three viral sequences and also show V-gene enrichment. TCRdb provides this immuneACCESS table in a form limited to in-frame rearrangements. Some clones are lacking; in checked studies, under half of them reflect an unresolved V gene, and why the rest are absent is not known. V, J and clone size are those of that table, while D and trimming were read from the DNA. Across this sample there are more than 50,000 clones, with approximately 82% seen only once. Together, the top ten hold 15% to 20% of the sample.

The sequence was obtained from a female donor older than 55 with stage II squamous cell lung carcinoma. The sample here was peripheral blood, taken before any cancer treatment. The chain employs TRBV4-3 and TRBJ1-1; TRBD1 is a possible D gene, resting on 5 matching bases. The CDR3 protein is CASSQVVRGTEAFF. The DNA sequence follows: TGCGCCAGCAGCCAAGTGGTGAGGGGCACTGAAGCTTTCTTT.